Listed below are T cell receptor beta chains from one sample, sequenced in a study of molecular identifiers for immune sequencing clone quantification. TCRdb re-called the PCR reads with MiXCR, one entry per CDR3 protein. Of 460,000 or so distinct CDR3 sequences listed, about 25% are singletons. Sequencing was performed on naive CD8+ T cells from blood, with Jurkat cell RNA spiked in. The receptors stem from a human donor in good health. Some libraries in this study had Jurkat cell RNA spiked in. CDR3s include the opening cysteine and the closing phenylalanine or tryptophan. A D gene is named only where the DNA matches it firmly. Some rows mark clone size as missing; the rest say once, few, many or name a class of expanded clone.

size: .; V: TRBV7-9; length: 14; D: .; J: TRBJ2-5; DNA: TGTGCCTCTCGTGGGAGGCTGCTCCAAGAGACCCAGTACTTC; CDR3: CASRGRLLQETQYF
size: few; V: TRBV7-9; length: 14; D: .; J: TRBJ2-7; DNA: TGTGCCAGCAGCTCTGGGGGTATCTCCTACGAGCAGTACTTC; CDR3: CASSSGGISYEQYF
size: .; V: TRBV24-1; length: 15; D: .; J: TRBJ2-2; DNA: TGTGCCACCAGTGATTTTAGAGGTCGTACCGGGGAGCTGTTTTTT; CDR3: CATSDFRGRTGELFF
size: .; V: TRBV7-9; length: 17; D: .; J: TRBJ2-5; DNA: TGTGCCAGCAGCCCAAAAACCACGGACAGCTCAGCTTGGACCCAGTACTTC; CDR3: CASSPKTTDSSAWTQYF
size: many; V: TRBV7-9; length: 15; D: .; J: TRBJ1-1; DNA: TGTGCCAGCAGCTTAGTGGGTCATAGAGACACTGAAGCTTTCTTT; CDR3: CASSLVGHRDTEAFF
size: .; V: TRBV3-1; length: 17; D: TRBD1; J: TRBJ1-1; DNA: TGTGCCAGCAGCCAAGACTGGACAGGGACCTTGAACACTGAAGCTTTCTTT; CDR3: CASSQDWTGTLNTEAFF
size: few; V: TRBV7-9; length: 13; D: .; J: TRBJ2-7; DNA: TGTGCCAGCAGCTTACCCGCCGTGGAGGAGCAGTACTTC; CDR3: CASSLPAVEEQYF
size: .; V: TRBV20-1; length: 14; D: TRBD2; J: TRBJ2-1; DNA: TGCAGTGCTAGAGTTTTTGGACTAGGCAATGAGCAGTTCTTC; CDR3: CSARVFGLGNEQFF
size: many; V: TRBV6-2/TRBV6-3; length: 15; D: .; J: TRBJ2-5; DNA: TGTGCCAGCAGTTCCTTAGGAGAATACCAAGAGACCCAGTACTTC; CDR3: CASSSLGEYQETQYF
size: .; V: TRBV19; length: 15; D: .; J: TRBJ2-2; DNA: TGTGCCAGTAGTTACGGGGGGCGCGGCACCGGGGAGCTGTTTTTT; CDR3: CASSYGGRGTGELFF
size: few; V: TRBV7-9; length: 14; D: .; J: TRBJ1-5; DNA: TGTGCCAGCAGCTCCATGGGGGGAGATCAGCCCCAGCATTTT; CDR3: CASSSMGGDQPQHF
size: .; V: TRBV19; length: 13; D: TRBD2; J: TRBJ2-5; DNA: TGTGCCAGTAGTGCGGGACTAGAAGAGACCCAGTACTTC; CDR3: CASSAGLEETQYF
size: .; V: TRBV7-6; length: 13; D: TRBD2; J: TRBJ2-7; DNA: TGTGCCGGCAGCTCCGGACTAGCTTCTGAGCAGTACTTC; CDR3: CAGSSGLASEQYF
size: .; V: TRBV4-2; length: 14; D: .; J: TRBJ1-1; DNA: TGTGCCAGCAGCCAAGGGGAGCGGAACACTGAAGCTTTCTTT; CDR3: CASSQGERNTEAFF
size: few; V: TRBV7-2; length: 17; D: .; J: TRBJ1-4; DNA: TGTGCCAGCAGCTTCCCGGAGGCGGCCGCAACTAATGAAAAACTGTTTTTT; CDR3: CASSFPEAAATNEKLFF
size: many; V: TRBV7-9; length: 14; D: TRBD2; J: TRBJ2-7; DNA: TGTGCCAGCAGCTTAAAGGACGCGGGGGATGAGCAGTACTTC; CDR3: CASSLKDAGDEQYF
size: many; V: TRBV12-3/TRBV12-4; length: 12; D: .; J: TRBJ1-1; DNA: TGTGCCAGCAGTTTTCTCTCCACTGAAGCTTTCTTT; CDR3: CASSFLSTEAFF
size: .; V: TRBV12-3/TRBV12-4; length: 13; D: .; J: TRBJ2-1; DNA: TGTGCCAGCAGTTTAGAGACATACAATGAGCAGTTCTTC; CDR3: CASSLETYNEQFF
size: few; V: TRBV10-3; length: 18; D: .; J: TRBJ2-3; DNA: TGTGCCATCAGTGGGCCCTCTCCGGGGCCCACTAGCACAGATACGCAGTATTTT; CDR3: CAISGPSPGPTSTDTQYF
size: few; V: TRBV9; length: 17; D: TRBD2; J: TRBJ2-6; DNA: TGTGCCAGCAGCCCCTGGGGGGGAGTCTCTGGGGCCAACGTCCTGACTTTC; CDR3: CASSPWGGVSGANVLTF
size: .; V: TRBV28; length: 19; D: TRBD2; J: TRBJ2-3; DNA: TGTGCCAGCAGCCACCACCTCATCGAGACTAGCGGGAGTTTTTTTAGTCCGTATTTT; CDR3: CASSHHLIETSGSFFSPYF
size: .; V: TRBV12-5; length: 15; D: .; J: TRBJ2-7; DNA: TGTGCTAGTGGTTTGGTCGGCCAGTCCCCCTACGAGCAGTACTTC; CDR3: CASGLVGQSPYEQYF
size: many; V: TRBV4-3; length: 13; D: .; J: TRBJ2-7; DNA: TGCGCCAGCAGCCAGAGGACGGCCCGAGAGCAGTACTTC; CDR3: CASSQRTAREQYF
size: few; V: TRBV20-1; length: 17; D: .; J: TRBJ2-1; DNA: TGCAGTGCTAGAGATTCAGGGATTTCGACGATTTACAATGAGCAGTTCTTC; CDR3: CSARDSGISTIYNEQFF
size: .; V: TRBV10-3; length: 14; D: .; J: TRBJ1-1; DNA: TGTGCCATCAGTGGGGGACACCAGAACACTGAAGCTTTCTTT; CDR3: CAISGGHQNTEAFF
size: few; V: TRBV6-5; length: 17; D: .; J: TRBJ2-2; DNA: TGTGCCAGCAGCCTCTTCGCAGGGGTGACGAACACCGGGGAGCTGTTTTTT; CDR3: CASSLFAGVTNTGELFF
size: .; V: TRBV4-3; length: 15; D: .; J: TRBJ1-3; DNA: TGCGCCAGCAGCCCCACCGATATGACTGGAAACACCATATATTTT; CDR3: CASSPTDMTGNTIYF
size: few; V: TRBV7-9; length: 14; D: .; J: TRBJ2-5; DNA: TGTGCCAGCAGCTTATTAGGGGGAGTGGAGACCCAGTACTTC; CDR3: CASSLLGGVETQYF
size: few; V: TRBV20-1; length: 13; D: TRBD2; J: TRBJ2-1; DNA: TGCAGTGCTAGCACTAGCGGGTACAATGAGCAGTTCTTC; CDR3: CSASTSGYNEQFF
size: .; V: TRBV7-9; length: 18; D: TRBD1; J: TRBJ2-1; DNA: TGTGCCAGCAGCCCCCCCCCTACAGGGGGCGATCCCCACAATGAGCAGTTCTTC; CDR3: CASSPPPTGGDPHNEQFF
size: many; V: TRBV7-2; length: 15; D: .; J: TRBJ2-5; DNA: TGTGCCAGCAGCCCGTGGACAGACCCTCAAGAGACCCAGTACTTC; CDR3: CASSPWTDPQETQYF
size: .; V: TRBV4-3; length: 15; D: TRBD1; J: TRBJ2-1; DNA: TGCGCCAGCAGCCAAGGGGACAGGGCCAGTAATGAGCAGTTCTTC; CDR3: CASSQGDRASNEQFF
size: once; V: TRBV27; length: 15; D: TRBD2; J: TRBJ2-7; DNA: TGTGCCAGTACCACAATACTAGCGGGAGTCGGCGAGCAGTACTTC; CDR3: CASTTILAGVGEQYF
size: few; V: TRBV28; length: 16; D: .; J: TRBJ1-2; DNA: TGTGCCAGCAGTCCACAAACTTACCGGCTTTACTATGGCTACACCTTC; CDR3: CASSPQTYRLYYGYTF
size: few; V: TRBV3-1; length: 15; D: TRBD2; J: TRBJ2-5; DNA: TGTGCCAGCAGCCAAGATGGCCTAGCGGTAGAGACCCAGTACTTC; CDR3: CASSQDGLAVETQYF
size: few; V: TRBV9; length: 17; D: .; J: TRBJ1-4; DNA: TGTGCCAGCAGCGTAGACGGGGCAGTTGCAACTAATGAAAAACTGTTTTTT; CDR3: CASSVDGAVATNEKLFF
size: .; V: TRBV20-1; length: 16; D: TRBD1; J: TRBJ1-5; DNA: TGCAGTGCTAGAGATTATCAGGGGGCGGGCAATCAGCCCCAGCATTTT; CDR3: CSARDYQGAGNQPQHF
size: .; V: TRBV4-1; length: 15; D: .; J: TRBJ2-7; DNA: TGCGCCAGCAGCCAAGGACGGAGGGGAACCTACGAGCAGTACTTC; CDR3: CASSQGRRGTYEQYF
size: many; V: TRBV6-5; length: 15; D: .; J: TRBJ1-1; DNA: TGTGCCAGCAGTTACCCGCGAGGTTTAGACCTTGAAGCTTTCTTT; CDR3: CASSYPRGLDLEAFF
size: .; V: TRBV30; length: 14; D: .; J: TRBJ2-7; DNA: TGTGCCTGGACCCACTGGGGGGGGGGCAACGAGCAGTACTTC; CDR3: CAWTHWGGGNEQYF
size: many; V: TRBV28; length: 17; D: TRBD2; J: TRBJ2-3; DNA: TGTGCCAGCAGTCCACCCGGGGGGGCGGGGGGCACAGATACGCAGTATTTT; CDR3: CASSPPGGAGGTDTQYF
size: .; V: TRBV15; length: 13; D: .; J: TRBJ2-7; DNA: TGTGCCACCAGCATGAGGAGGGCCGTCGAGCAGTACTTC; CDR3: CATSMRRAVEQYF
size: .; V: TRBV7-3; length: 14; D: TRBD2; J: TRBJ2-7; DNA: TGTGCCAGCAGCCCCGGGGACTATGACGACGAGCAGTACTTC; CDR3: CASSPGDYDDEQYF
size: many; V: TRBV5-1; length: 14; D: .; J: TRBJ1-1; DNA: TGCGCCAGCAGCTTGGCAGCATGGAACACTGAAGCTTTCTTT; CDR3: CASSLAAWNTEAFF
size: .; V: TRBV12-3/TRBV12-4; length: 18; D: .; J: TRBJ2-5; DNA: TGTGCCAGCAGCACTGCCCCAGACAGCACCCCCTACCAAGAGACCCAGTACTTC; CDR3: CASSTAPDSTPYQETQYF
size: many; V: TRBV29-1; length: 14; D: TRBD1; J: TRBJ2-5; DNA: TGCAGCGCCGAAGGACAGGTATACCAAGAGACCCAGTACTTC; CDR3: CSAEGQVYQETQYF
size: many; V: TRBV20-1; length: 16; D: .; J: TRBJ1-4; DNA: TGCAGTGCTAGAGATTGGGAAGGTCCGGGGGGTGAAAAACTGTTTTTT; CDR3: CSARDWEGPGGEKLFF
size: .; V: TRBV7-6; length: 13; D: TRBD1; J: TRBJ1-4; DNA: TGTGCCAGCAGCTCCTTAGACAGGGGAGAACTGTTTTTT; CDR3: CASSSLDRGELFF